This entry features one T cell receptor (beta chain) sequence. The antigen it binds to is not known. No base-level quality is on record; no much larger clone is a single base apart. This sample is drawn from a study of blood T cell repertoires in COVID-19 (dated by TCRdb to the early 2020s). About the full investigation: Collaborator samples came from the United States, Italy and Spain and covered acute and convalescent phases of COVID-19. Sample metadata almost always included a de-identified subject ID, COVID-19 status, age in years and sex. The prospective study material was composed of cDNA or gDNA derived from T cells, B-cell-depleted T cells, or PBMCs. Deeply sampled blood TCRbeta repertoires from subjects exposed to, actively infected with, or recovered from COVID-19 were included in the dataset. The repertoires were released in a freely available public database intended as a resource for research on the immune response to SARS-CoV-2. The samples were drawn from two sources: the first 160 participants of the ongoing ImmuneRACE study, and approximately 1,300 subjects contributed by 6 global collaborators. Where available, HLA class I and class II types were taken from metadata supplied by the sample provider and were not determined by assay-based typing.

General conclusions and limits of the study: Clinical and demographic metadata were provided uncurated, with the amount varying by source and participant.

The collaborating institutions used their own protocols to collect whole blood in K2EDTA tubes. Collaborator samples were shipped for TCRbeta analysis as frozen whole blood, isolated PBMCs, or DNA extracted from either sample type. The V end gives up 8 bases and the J end 1 base, leaving 5 bases in the junction not matched to a gene. Taken from cysteine to phenylalanine, the CDR3 has 14 residues. The only DNA kept is the CDR3, 42 bases in frame from the first base. The germline V gene encodes CDR1 SEHNR and CDR2 FQNEAQ (reference sequence). TCRbeta CDR3 regions were amplified from genomic DNA by means of the immunoSEQ Assay, a bias-controlled multiplex PCR. As for how the authors treated the data: The number of nucleated cells in each sample was estimated by amplification of reference gene primers within the assay. Sequence reads were collapsed and filtered to measure the absolute abundance of every unique TCRbeta CDR3 rearrangement. For each sample, productive Simpson clonality was calculated as the square root of Simpson's diversity index across productive rearrangements. This immuneACCESS table, as held by TCRdb, lists in-frame sequences with V and J called but not all clones. Of the missing ones, under half trace to an unresolved V gene in checked studies; the others have no known cause. V, J and clone size were drawn from that table, and D and trimming were deduced from the DNA. For this sample the table gives roughly 100,000 clones, of which 80% to 90% were detected only once. 18% of the sample is taken by the ten largest.

The rearrangement joined TRBV7-9 to TRBJ1-1; TRBD1 agrees with 9 junctional bases. The sequence derives from an elderly woman with acute or convalescent COVID-19. Sequencing used peripheral blood. CDR3 sequence: CASGGDRENTEAFF. The DNA sequence is as follows: TGTGCCAGCGGGGGGGACAGGGAGAACACTGAAGCTTTCTTT.